These 8 T cell receptor beta chains were all obtained from the same sample, sequenced in a study of T cells in Graves' hyperthyroidism and ophthalmopathy. TCR beta CDR3 sequences were amplified from RNA transcripts. The study used the HTBI primer set for a first-round RT-PCR of the TCR CDR3. TCRdb ran MiXCR on the multiplex PCR reads and lists one entry per CDR3 protein. The sample includes roughly 350,000 distinct CDR3 sequences, approximately 15% of them seen just once. Sample: blood. Source of these receptors: a woman younger than 45 with Graves' ophthalmopathy.

This clonotype showed up just a few times. The V gene is TRBV19, the J gene TRBJ2-1; 8 nucleotides agree with TRBD1. Germline CDR1 and CDR2: LNHDA and SQIVND (reference sequence). The CDR3 has 18 residues. J gave up 5 bases and V 6 bases, and 18 bases lay outside the gene matches. For the CDR3, the DNA is TGTGCCAGTAGCGACGACAGGGGATATTTGGCGCTGGACAATGAGCAGTTCTTC. Translated, it gives CASSDDRGYLALDNEQFF.

The chain recombines TRBV15 with TRBJ2-2; D not certain. V was clipped by 0 bases and J by 5 bases, with 10 bases between them. The CDR3 has 15 residues. Germline CDR1 and CDR2: LNHNV and YYDKDF (reference sequence). The CDR3 sequence: CATSREHYPTGELFF. The CDR3 DNA reads as TGTGCCACCAGCAGAGAACACTACCCAACCGGGGAGCTGTTTTTT.

This clonotype appeared many times. V usage is TRBV6-1 and J usage is TRBJ1-5, with unresolved D. CDR1 and CDR2 (germline): MNHNS, SASEGT. CDR3 length equals 13 residues. Trimming shortened V by 2 bases and J by 5 bases, and 7 bases separated the two germline ends. The CDR3 here is CASSEHGDQPQHF. The CDR3 region has the DNA TGTGCCAGCAGTGAACATGGGGATCAGCCCCAGCATTTT.

The genes are TRBV5-4 and TRBJ2-5, with 11 bases matching TRBD2. This CDR3 is built from 15 residues. Germline trimming cut 5 bases from V and 10 bases from J; bases unmatched to any gene: 13. Germline CDR1 and CDR2: SGHNT and YYREEE (reference sequence). The CDR3 nucleotides read TGTGCCAGCAGAAGAGGGACTAGCGGAGTTGGTAACCAGTACTTC. Its protein product is CASRRGTSGVGNQYF.

This clonotype was counted many times. This chain joins TRBV12-3 or TRBV12-4 and TRBJ2-1, with 8 bases aligning to TRBD2. J was trimmed by 6 bases and V by 5 bases; bases with no gene match: 6. This CDR3 has 14 residues. The CDR3 region has the DNA TGTGCCAGCAGTAGCGGGGGTTCGGGCAATGAGCAGTTCTTC. Its translation: CASSSGGSGNEQFF.

This clonotype was counted ten times or more. The V and J genes are TRBV13 and TRBJ2-2, with 8 bases identical to TRBD1. Germline assignment: CDR1 PRHDT and CDR2 FYEKMQ (reference sequence). With V trimmed by 5 bases and J by 0 bases, 5 bases remained unmatched. The CDR3 sequence is 16 residues long. The CDR3: CASSTRGQANTGELFF. CDR3 nucleotide sequence: TGTGCCAGCAGCACCCGGGGACAGGCGAACACCGGGGAGCTGTTTTTT.

This clonotype has only a few counts. V is TRBV15 and J is TRBJ2-7; D gene uncertain. The CDR3 length is 11 residues. The ends were cut back, 8 bases at V and 3 bases at J, with 8 bases in the middle. CDR1 LNHNV and CDR2 YYDKDF come from the germline V gene (reference sequence). DNA of the CDR3: TGTGCCACCTCATTTGGCTACGAGCAGTACTTC. Translated: CATSFGYEQYF.

This chain's CDR3 is CAIRGQVEAGNTIYF. The DNA for the CDR3 is TGTGCCATCCGCGGGCAGGTCGAAGCTGGAAACACCATATATTTT. The chain carries TRBV10-3 and TRBJ1-3; no definite D call. CDR3 length equals 15 residues. V was shortened by 8 bases and J by 2 bases, with 16 bases between the two germline ends. Germline CDR1 ENHRY, CDR2 SYGVKD.